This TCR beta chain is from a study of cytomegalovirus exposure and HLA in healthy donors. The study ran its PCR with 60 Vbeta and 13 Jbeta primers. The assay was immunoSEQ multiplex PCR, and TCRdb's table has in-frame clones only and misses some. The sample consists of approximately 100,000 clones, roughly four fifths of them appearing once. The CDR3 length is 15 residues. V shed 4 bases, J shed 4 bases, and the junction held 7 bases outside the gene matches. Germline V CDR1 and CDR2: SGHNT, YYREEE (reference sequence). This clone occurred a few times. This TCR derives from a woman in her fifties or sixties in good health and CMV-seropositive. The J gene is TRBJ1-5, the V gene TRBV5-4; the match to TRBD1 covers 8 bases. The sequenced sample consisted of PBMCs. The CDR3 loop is CASSATGEPNQPQHF. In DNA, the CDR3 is TGTGCCAGCAGCGCGACAGGGGAACCTAATCAGCCCCAGCATTTT.